Described below is a single T cell receptor (beta chain) sequence and its context. This sample is drawn from a study of response to subunit inactivated influenza vaccine. TCRdb processed the RT-PCR reads anew with MiXCR; each CDR3 protein has one entry. The data contain under 950,000 distinct CDR3 sequences, less than 25% of them singletons. The CDR3 consists of 15 residues. V lost 4 bases to trimming and J lost 0 bases; unmatched junction nucleotides: 4. The origin of this receptor is a man aged 50 or older who received an inactivated influenza vaccine. The V and J genes are TRBV12-3 or TRBV12-4 and TRBJ1-2, with 8 bases matching TRBD1. The specimen comprised PBMCs from blood, sampled around 5 days after vaccination. The CDR3 DNA reads TGTGCCAGCAGTTGGGACAGGCCGGCTAACTATGGCTACACCTTC. Amino acids: CASSWDRPANYGYTF.